This TCR beta chain was recorded in a study of beta chain features in type 1 diabetes. On the study more broadly: No patient-donor differences in age, gender, total cells or subset yield. Study-level findings and limits: Among patients with Type 1 diabetes, TCRB CDR3s were moderately but significantly shorter in every one of the four CD4+ subsets. Insertions were fewer and deletions more numerous at VDJ junctions in type 1 diabetes patients.

By way of CD45RO/CCR7/CD25/CD127/CD95/CD27, the CD4+ regulatory, stem cell-like memory, central memory and naive cells were sorted. cDNA synthesis used the whole RNA isolate, giving expressed TCRB sequences. Here immunoSEQ multiplex PCR was the method, and the copy in TCRdb shows in-frame clones only, minus some. This sample carries a few hundred thousand clones, about 15% of them seen once, and the ten largest clones take about 0.02%. Germline CDR1 and CDR2: SEHNR and FQNEAQ (reference sequence). The V segment lost 5 bases and the J segment 4 bases; nucleotides outside the gene matches: 6. The CDR3 consists of 14 residues. Concerning this clone: Its antigen remains unknown.

The rearrangement joins TRBV7-9 to TRBJ1-1; 8 bases map to TRBD1. This sequence was found in a woman aged 18-29 years in good health. Sequenced material: naive CD4+ T cells from blood. For the CDR3, the DNA is TGTGCCAGCAGCCCGTGGACAGGGCGCACTGAAGCTTTCTTT. It specifies CASSPWTGRTEAFF.